This is a list of T cell receptor beta chains from one sample in a study of OX40 agonist ivuxolimab in advanced cancers. The assay was immunoSEQ multiplex PCR, and TCRdb's table has in-frame clones only and misses some. The sample has tens of thousands of clones, about 85% seen once; the top ten hold around 2.4%. Here the sequenced sample was CD4+ or CD8+ T cells sorted from blood, taken in a trial of the OX40 agonist ivuxolimab. These receptors all come from an adult with an advanced solid tumor such as melanoma, head and neck, liver or kidney cancer. Both conserved end residues are part of each CDR3. D genes are given only for firm matches. For some rows the clone size is stated as once, few or many, or as a class when expanded; others skip it.

-,TRBJ2-7,-,TRBV2,TGTGCCAAAGTAGCCTACGAGCAGTACTTC,CAKVAYEQYF
once,TRBJ1-2,-,TRBV5-6,TGTGCCAGCAGCCGAACCGGGACGGCGTCCTATGTTGGCTACACCTTC,CASSRTGTASYVGYTF
-,TRBJ1-4,-,TRBV9,TGTGCCAGCAGCGTGGGTCATACAACTAATGAAAAACTGTTTTTT,CASSVGHTTNEKLFF
few,TRBJ1-1,-,TRBV4-3,TGCGCCAGCAGCCAGACGGGGAACACTGAAGCTTTCTTT,CASSQTGNTEAFF
few,TRBJ2-5,TRBD1,TRBV18,TGTGCCAGCTCACCCGGGACAGGAGGTCAAGAGACCCAGTACTTC,CASSPGTGGQETQYF
-,TRBJ2-7,TRBD1,TRBV5-5,TGTGCCAGCAGCCCGACAGGGGGGATATCCTACGAGCAGTACTTC,CASSPTGGISYEQYF
-,TRBJ1-1,-,TRBV19,TGTGCCAGCTCCCTTACAGGGTCCACTGAAGCTTTCTTT,CASSLTGSTEAFF
-,TRBJ1-2,-,TRBV5-1,TGTGCCAGCAGCTTGGGGGGATTACCCCTCCATGGCTACACCTTC,CASSLGGLPLHGYTF
-,TRBJ2-7,TRBD1,TRBV5-8,TGTGCCAGCAGTCGGGAACAGGGGGTGAGCTACGAGCAGTACTTC,CASSREQGVSYEQYF
-,TRBJ1-5,-,TRBV6-1,TGTGCCACCCTGGGGGGGTCGGGCAATCAGCCCCAGCATTTT,CATLGGSGNQPQHF
once,TRBJ2-1,-,TRBV27,TGTGCCAGCAGTTTGGAGACTTGGGGCGGTAGCTCCTACAATGAGCAGTTCTTC,CASSLETWGGSSYNEQFF
-,TRBJ1-1,-,TRBV6-5,TGTGCCAGCAGCCCCAAGGCACAGCATTCGAGAGCTTTCTTT,CASSPKAQHSRAFF
-,TRBJ1-3,-,TRBV2,TGTGCCAGCAGTCAGGACATCTCTGGAAACACCATATATTTT,CASSQDISGNTIYF
-,TRBJ1-1,-,TRBV11-3,TGTGCCAGCAGCTTATTCGGCGGCACTGAAGCTTTCTTT,CASSLFGGTEAFF
-,TRBJ2-5,TRBD2,TRBV18,TGTGCCAGCTCACCTCGTGGGGGGGGACAAGAGACCCAGTACTTC,CASSPRGGGQETQYF
-,TRBJ2-7,-,TRBV2,TGTGCCAGCGTAGAGGGGGGACACTCCTACGAGCAGTACTTC,CASVEGGHSYEQYF
-,TRBJ2-6,-,TRBV5-1,TGCGCCAGCAGCCTCCCGGGCTCTGGGGCCAACGTCCTGACTTTC,CASSLPGSGANVLTF
once,TRBJ2-7,-,TRBV5-1,TGCGCCAGCAGCTTGTCAGAAGGGGGCGAGCAGTACTTC,CASSLSEGGEQYF
-,TRBJ1-6,-,TRBV6-5,TGTGCCAGCACAATAGGGACGGACAATTCACCCCTCCACTTT,CASTIGTDNSPLHF
-,TRBJ1-2,-,TRBV5-4,TGTGCCAGCAGCTTGGACCCTAACTATGGCTACACCTTC,CASSLDPNYGYTF
-,TRBJ2-1,-,TRBV20-1,TGCAGTGCTACCGAAACGGTCGAGCAGTTCTTC,CSATETVEQFF
-,TRBJ1-5,-,TRBV7-6,TGTGCCAGCAGCCTAACCCAGGGGTACGGTTATAGCAATCAGCCCCAGCATTTT,CASSLTQGYGYSNQPQHF
once,TRBJ2-3,-,TRBV7-2,TGTGCCAGCAGCTTGGAACCTAGCACAGATACGCAGTATTTT,CASSLEPSTDTQYF
-,TRBJ1-2,-,TRBV4-3,TGCGCCAGCAGCCAAGATCAGTTGGCTAACTATGGCTACACCTTC,CASSQDQLANYGYTF
-,TRBJ2-1,-,TRBV5-1,TGCGCCAGCAGCTTTTCCACCAACGGGCGGGGAAATGAGCAGTTCTTC,CASSFSTNGRGNEQFF
once,TRBJ2-5,TRBD2,TRBV6-6,TGTGCCAGCAGGATAAGCGGGGGGGGGCAAGAGACCCAGTACTTC,CASRISGGGQETQYF
-,TRBJ1-1,-,TRBV19,TGTGCCAGTAGGCCAAGAGGGGTACATCGGAACACTGAAGCTTTCTTT,CASRPRGVHRNTEAFF
-,TRBJ2-5,-,TRBV7-9,TGTGCCAGCAGCGATACAGGGCGGGAATTAGAGACCCAGTACTTC,CASSDTGRELETQYF
-,TRBJ2-2,TRBD1,TRBV19,TGTGCCAGTAGTCGCGGACAGGGGAAGGACACCGGGGAGCTGTTTTTT,CASSRGQGKDTGELFF
-,TRBJ1-1,TRBD1,TRBV11-2,TGTGCCAGCAGCCCCGACAGGGTTCGCACTGAAGCTTTCTTT,CASSPDRVRTEAFF
-,TRBJ1-1,-,TRBV7-3,TGTGCCAGCAGCCCGGGACGGACTAACACTGAAGCTTTCTTT,CASSPGRTNTEAFF
-,TRBJ2-7,TRBD1,TRBV5-1,TGCGCCAGCAGCTTCGACAGGGGGCCGGACGAGCAGTACTTC,CASSFDRGPDEQYF
-,TRBJ1-1,-,TRBV6-5,TGTGCCAGCACCGTACCGGGGGGGACTGAAGCTTTCTTT,CASTVPGGTEAFF
-,TRBJ2-3,-,TRBV11-2,TGTGCCAGCAGCTTAGTCCTAGACCCAGATACGCAGTATTTT,CASSLVLDPDTQYF
-,TRBJ2-3,-,TRBV5-4,TGTGCCAGCAGCCGATCCAAGGGGGATACGCAGTATTTT,CASSRSKGDTQYF
-,TRBJ2-4,-,TRBV19,TGTGCCAGTAGTATCGCGATGACGGACATTCAGTACTTC,CASSIAMTDIQYF
few,TRBJ1-6,-,TRBV27,TGTGCCAGCAGTTCGTCCCGGGACGCGGTAGGGAGGAGGAATTCACCCCTCCACTTT,CASSSSRDAVGRRNSPLHF
-,TRBJ2-7,-,TRBV6-1,TGTGCCAGTCGAGCAGGGGTTTTGGGAGAGCAGTACTTC,CASRAGVLGEQYF
-,TRBJ1-2,-,TRBV11-3,TGTGCCAGCAGGGGGGCCATCCCGCTGTATGGCTACACCTTC,CASRGAIPLYGYTF